This TCR beta chain was identified in a study of blood T cells in healthy people across ages. As for the study in general: Using template switching, researchers captured about one barcoded beta molecule for each two T cells. Study outcomes and limitations: Diversity figures derived from one million T cells were judged to underestimate the true value.

Looked up from germline, CDR1 is MDHEN and CDR2 is SYDVKM. This CDR3 spans 12 amino acids. Isolation per sample recovered at least 6 million PBMCs. Next came a second PCR, run for about 7 to 12 cycles, which used a sample-barcoded 5' primer along with a J-beta primer mix. TCRdb itself ran the 5' RACE reads through MiXCR, one entry per CDR3 protein. The sample carries around 900,000 distinct CDR3 sequences, roughly 26% recorded once. About this clonotype: Its antigen is undetermined. The junction departs from germline at one end; a sequencing error may be responsible.

The rearrangement uses TRBV28 and TRBJ1-2; the D is unclear. The source is a woman over 75 in good health. The sample consisted of blood. The DNA for the CDR3 is TGTACCAGCAGTCTAGTTCCCAGGGGCTACACCTTC. Its protein is CTSSLVPRGYTF.